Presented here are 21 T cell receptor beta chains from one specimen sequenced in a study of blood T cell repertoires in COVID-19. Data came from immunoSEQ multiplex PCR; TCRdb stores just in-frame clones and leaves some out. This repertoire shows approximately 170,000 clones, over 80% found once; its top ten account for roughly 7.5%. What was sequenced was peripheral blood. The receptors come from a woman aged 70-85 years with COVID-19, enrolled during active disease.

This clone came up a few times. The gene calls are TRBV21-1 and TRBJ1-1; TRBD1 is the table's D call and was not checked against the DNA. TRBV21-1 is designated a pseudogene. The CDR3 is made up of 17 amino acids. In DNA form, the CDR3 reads TGTGCCAGCAGCGAAAAAACGGGACAGACTATGAACACTGAAGCTTTCTTT. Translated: CASSEKTGQTMNTEAFF.

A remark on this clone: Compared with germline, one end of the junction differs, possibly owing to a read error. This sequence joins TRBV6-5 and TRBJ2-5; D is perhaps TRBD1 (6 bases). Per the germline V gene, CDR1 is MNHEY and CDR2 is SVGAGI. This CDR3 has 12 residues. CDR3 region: CASRRTEGIGNF. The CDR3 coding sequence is TGTGCCAGCAGGAGGACAGAGGGGATAGGGAACTTC.

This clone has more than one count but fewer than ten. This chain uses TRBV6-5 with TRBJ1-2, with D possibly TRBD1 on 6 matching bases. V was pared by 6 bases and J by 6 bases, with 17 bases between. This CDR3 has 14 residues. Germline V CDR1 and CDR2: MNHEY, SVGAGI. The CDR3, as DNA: TGTGCCAGCAGACCTACAGGGAAGTTGCATGGCTACACCTTC. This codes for CASRPTGKLHGYTF.

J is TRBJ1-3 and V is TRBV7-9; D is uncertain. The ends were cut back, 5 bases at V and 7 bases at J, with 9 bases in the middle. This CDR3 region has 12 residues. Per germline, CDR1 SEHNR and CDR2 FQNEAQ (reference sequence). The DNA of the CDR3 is TGTGCCAGCAGCCCGGAAGCGAACACCATATATTTT. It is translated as CASSPEANTIYF. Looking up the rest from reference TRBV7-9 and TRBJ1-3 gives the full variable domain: DTGVSQNPRHKITKRGQNVTFRCDPISEHNRLYWYRQTLGQGPEFLTYFQNEAQLEKSRLLSDRFSAERPKGSFSTLEIQRTEQGDSAMYLCASSPEANTIYFGEGSWLTVV.

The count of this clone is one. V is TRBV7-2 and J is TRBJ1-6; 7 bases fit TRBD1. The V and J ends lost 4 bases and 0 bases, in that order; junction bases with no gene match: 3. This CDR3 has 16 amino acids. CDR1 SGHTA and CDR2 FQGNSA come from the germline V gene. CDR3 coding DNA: TGTGCCAGCAGCTCCAGGGGGAGCTCCTATAATTCACCCCTCCACTTT. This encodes CASSSRGSSYNSPLHF.

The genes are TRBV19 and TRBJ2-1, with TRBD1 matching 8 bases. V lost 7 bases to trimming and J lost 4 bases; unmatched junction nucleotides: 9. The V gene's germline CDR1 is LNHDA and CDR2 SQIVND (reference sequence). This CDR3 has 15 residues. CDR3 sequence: CASTPPGGQYNEQFF. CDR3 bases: TGTGCCAGTACTCCCCCAGGGGGCCAATACAATGAGCAGTTCTTC.

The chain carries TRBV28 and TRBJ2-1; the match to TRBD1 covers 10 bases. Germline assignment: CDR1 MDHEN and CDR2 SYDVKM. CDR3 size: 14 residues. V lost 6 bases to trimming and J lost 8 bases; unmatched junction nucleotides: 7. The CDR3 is CASSGQGVFHEQFF. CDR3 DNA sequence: TGTGCCAGCAGCGGACAGGGGGTTTTCCATGAGCAGTTCTTC.

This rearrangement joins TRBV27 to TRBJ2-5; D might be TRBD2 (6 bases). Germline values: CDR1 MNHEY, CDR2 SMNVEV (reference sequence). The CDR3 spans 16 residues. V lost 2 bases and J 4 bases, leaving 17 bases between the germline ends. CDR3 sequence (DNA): TGTGCCAGCAGTTTACGTGGGCGCGGGATCGGAGAGACCCAGTACTTC. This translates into CASSLRGRGIGETQYF.

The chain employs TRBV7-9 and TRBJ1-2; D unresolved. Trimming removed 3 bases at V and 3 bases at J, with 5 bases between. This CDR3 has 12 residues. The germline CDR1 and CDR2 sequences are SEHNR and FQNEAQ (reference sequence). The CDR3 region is CASSFEDYGYTF. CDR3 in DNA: TGTGCCAGCAGCTTTGAGGACTATGGCTACACCTTC.

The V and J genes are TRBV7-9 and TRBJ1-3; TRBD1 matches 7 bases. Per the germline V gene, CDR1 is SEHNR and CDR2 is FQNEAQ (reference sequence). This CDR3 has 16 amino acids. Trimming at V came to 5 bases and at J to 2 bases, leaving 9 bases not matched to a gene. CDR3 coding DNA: TGTGCCAGCAGCGCGGGGGGACAGTTCACTGGAAACACCATATATTTT. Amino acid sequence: CASSAGGQFTGNTIYF.

Here the CDR3 DNA reads TGTGCCACCAGTGATCAGACTAGCGGGAGTCAAAATGAGCAGTTCTTC. This sequence encodes CATSDQTSGSQNEQFF. The chain has TRBV24-1 and TRBJ2-1; 12 bases are shared with TRBD2. V was pared by 3 bases and J by 7 bases, with 6 bases of the junction left unmatched. CDR1 is KGHDR, CDR2 SFDVKD, per germline. CDR3 length: 16 amino acids.

This chain's CDR3 is CASSSGQGILYNEQFF. In nucleotides, the CDR3 is TGTGCCAGCAGTTCGGGACAGGGGATCCTCTACAATGAGCAGTTCTTC. The genes are TRBV6-5 and TRBJ2-1; 10 positions match TRBD1. This CDR3 comprises 16 residues. The trim removed 4 bases at V and 3 bases at J, leaving 6 bases unmatched. Germline CDR1 and CDR2: MNHEY and SVGAGI.

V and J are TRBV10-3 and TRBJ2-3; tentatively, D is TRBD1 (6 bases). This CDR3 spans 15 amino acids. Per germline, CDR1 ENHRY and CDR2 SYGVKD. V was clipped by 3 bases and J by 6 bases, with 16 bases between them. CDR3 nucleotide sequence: TGTGCCATCAGTGATCCCCGATATACAGGGGATACGCAGTATTTT. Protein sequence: CAISDPRYTGDTQYF.

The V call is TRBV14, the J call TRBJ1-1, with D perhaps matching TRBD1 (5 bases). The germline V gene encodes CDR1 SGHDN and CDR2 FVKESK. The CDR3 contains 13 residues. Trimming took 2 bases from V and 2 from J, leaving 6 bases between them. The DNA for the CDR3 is TGTGCCAGCAGCCAAAGGGGAAACACTGAAGCTTTCTTT. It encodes CASSQRGNTEAFF.

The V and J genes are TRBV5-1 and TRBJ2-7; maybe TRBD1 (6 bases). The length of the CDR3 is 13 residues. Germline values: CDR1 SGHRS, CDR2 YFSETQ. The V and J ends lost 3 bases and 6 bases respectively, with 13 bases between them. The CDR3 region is CASSSGTSGEQYF. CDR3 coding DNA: TGCGCCAGCAGCTCCGGGACATCGGGCGAGCAGTACTTC.

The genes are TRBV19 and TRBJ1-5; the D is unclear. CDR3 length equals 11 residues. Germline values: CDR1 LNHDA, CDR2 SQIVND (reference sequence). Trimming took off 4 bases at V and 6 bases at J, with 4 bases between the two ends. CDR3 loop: CASSNGQPQHF. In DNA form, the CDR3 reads TGTGCCAGTAGTAACGGTCAGCCCCAGCATTTT.

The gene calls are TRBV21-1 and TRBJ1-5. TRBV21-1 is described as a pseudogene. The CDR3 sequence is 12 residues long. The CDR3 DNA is TGTGCCAGCAGCAAAGCTCCGGTGCCCCAGCATTTT. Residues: CASSKAPVPQHF.

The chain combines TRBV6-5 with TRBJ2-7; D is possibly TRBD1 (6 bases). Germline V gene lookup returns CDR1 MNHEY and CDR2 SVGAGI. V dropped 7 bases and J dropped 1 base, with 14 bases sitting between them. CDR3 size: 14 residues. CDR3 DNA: TGTGCCAGCAACGCCGGGACACATTCCTACGAGCAGTACTTC. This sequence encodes CASNAGTHSYEQYF.

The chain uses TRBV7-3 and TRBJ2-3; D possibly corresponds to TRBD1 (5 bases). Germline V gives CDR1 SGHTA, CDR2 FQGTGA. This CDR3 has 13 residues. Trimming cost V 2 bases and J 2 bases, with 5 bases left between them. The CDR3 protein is CASSLGATDTQYF. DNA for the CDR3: TGTGCCAGCAGCTTAGGGGCCACAGATACGCAGTATTTT.

CDR3 bases: TGTGCCAGCAGCCAAGGCCCAGGGGGCATGAACACTGAAGCTTTCTTT. This sequence encodes CASSQGPGGMNTEAFF. The chain couples TRBV3-1 (or the pseudogene TRBV3-2) to TRBJ1-1; 8 bases fit TRBD1. CDR1 is LGHDT and CDR2 is YNNKEL in the germline V gene (reference sequence). V was pared by 1 base and J by 0 bases, with 4 bases of the junction left unmatched. CDR3 length: 16 amino acids.

The CDR3, as DNA: TGTGCCAGCAGCTCCACCCACGGACTAGCGGGAGGATTGAATGAGCAGTTCTTC. Translated, it gives CASSSTHGLAGGLNEQFF. This rearrangement joins TRBV7-9 to TRBJ2-1, with TRBD2 identical over 14 bases. The V segment lost 4 bases and the J segment 7 bases; nucleotides outside the gene matches: 12. Germline V lookup: CDR1 SEHNR, CDR2 FQNEAQ (reference sequence). The CDR3 sequence is 18 residues long.